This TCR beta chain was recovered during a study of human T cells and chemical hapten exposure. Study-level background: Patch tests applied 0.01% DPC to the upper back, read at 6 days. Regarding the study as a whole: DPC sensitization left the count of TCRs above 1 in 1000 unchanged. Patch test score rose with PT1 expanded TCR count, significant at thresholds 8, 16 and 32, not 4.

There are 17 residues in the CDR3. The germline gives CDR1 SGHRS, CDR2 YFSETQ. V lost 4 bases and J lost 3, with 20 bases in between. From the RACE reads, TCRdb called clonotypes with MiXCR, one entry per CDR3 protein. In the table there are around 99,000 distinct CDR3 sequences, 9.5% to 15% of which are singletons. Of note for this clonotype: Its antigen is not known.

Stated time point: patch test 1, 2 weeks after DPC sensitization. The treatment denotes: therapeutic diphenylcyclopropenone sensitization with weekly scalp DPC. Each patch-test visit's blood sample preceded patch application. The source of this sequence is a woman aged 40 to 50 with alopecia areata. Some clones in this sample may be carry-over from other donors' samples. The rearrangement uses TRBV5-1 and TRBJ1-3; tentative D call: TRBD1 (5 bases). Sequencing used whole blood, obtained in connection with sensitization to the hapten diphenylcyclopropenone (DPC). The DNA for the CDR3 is TGCGCCAGCAGCCCCCAAGGGGACGTCGGTGTTGGAAACACCATATATTTT. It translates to CASSPQGDVGVGNTIYF.